The 8 T cell receptor beta chains reported below all come from one sample, sequenced in a study of blood T cell repertoires in COVID-19. The data were produced by immunoSEQ multiplex PCR, yet TCRdb's version contains in-frame clones alone and is incomplete. The data show approximately 140,000 clones, roughly 83% seen once. The sequenced sample consisted of peripheral blood. The source is a man aged 55 to 70 with acute or convalescent COVID-19.

This sequence joins TRBV5-1 and TRBJ2-1; 8 bases agree with TRBD1. This CDR3 contains 15 residues. Per the germline V gene, CDR1 is SGHRS and CDR2 is YFSETQ. The V segment lost 2 bases and the J segment 4 bases; nucleotides outside the gene matches: 5. The CDR3 region is CASSFQDRVYNEQFF. In DNA form, the CDR3 reads TGCGCCAGCAGCTTTCAGGACAGGGTATACAATGAGCAGTTCTTC. Complete variable domain (other parts from reference TRBV5-1 and TRBJ2-1): KAGVTQTPRYLIKTRGQQVTLSCSPISGHRSVSWYQQTPGQGLQFLFEYFSETQRNKGNFPGRFSGRQFSNSRSEMNVSTLELGDSALYLCASSFQDRVYNEQFFGPGTRLTVL.

The V and J genes are TRBV2 and TRBJ1-2; no reliable D call. This CDR3 region has 15 residues. CDR1 is SNHLY, CDR2 FYNNEI, per germline. Trimming shortened V by 3 bases and J by 3 bases, and 14 bases separated the two germline ends. CDR3 in DNA: TGTGCCAGCAGTGAGGGAGTATATCCAGACTATGGCTACACCTTC. This encodes CASSEGVYPDYGYTF.

About this clone itself: Distinct nucleotide sequences in the sample also encode this CDR3. The J gene is TRBJ2-5, the V gene TRBV5-1, with 10 positions matching TRBD1. The CDR3 totals 14 residues. J gave up 5 bases and V 4 bases, and 5 bases lay outside the gene matches. Germline V lookup: CDR1 SGHRS, CDR2 YFSETQ. The CDR3: CASSTDRGQETQYF. Here the CDR3 DNA reads TGCGCCAGCAGCACAGACAGGGGGCAGGAGACCCAGTACTTC.

V and J are TRBV5-1 and TRBJ1-4; possibly TRBD1 for D (6 bases). CDR1 and CDR2 (germline): SGHRS, YFSETQ. This CDR3 is built from 14 residues. V dropped 4 bases and J dropped 6 bases, with 13 bases sitting between them. The CDR3 coding sequence is TGCGCCAGCAGCCTCGGGACATTAGATGAAAAACTGTTTTTT. It is translated as CASSLGTLDEKLFF.

This clone showed up just once. CDR3 region: CASSSDTSYNSPLHF. The DNA for the CDR3 is TGTGCCAGCAGCTCCGACACCTCCTATAATTCACCCCTCCACTTT. The rearrangement links TRBV6-2 or TRBV6-3 to TRBJ1-6; D is unclear. Germline values: CDR1 MNHEY, CDR2 SVGEGT. CDR3 length: 15 residues. V lost 6 bases and J lost 0, with 9 bases in between.

The gene calls are TRBV5-1 and TRBJ2-1; possibly TRBD2 for D (6 bases). The CDR3 covers 15 residues. Germline assignment: CDR1 SGHRS and CDR2 YFSETQ. V was pared by 7 bases and J by 0 bases, with 14 bases between. CDR3 nucleotides: TGCGCCAGCCGACGGGAGTACCGCTCCTACAATGAGCAGTTCTTC. Protein: CASRREYRSYNEQFF.

This sequence joins TRBV6-4 and TRBJ2-1; no definite D call. Germline CDR1 reads MRHNA; CDR2 reads SNTAGT. CDR3 length: 15 amino acids. Trimming took 5 bases from V and 0 from J, leaving 11 bases between them. DNA of the CDR3: TGTGCCAGCAGTCAAAGCGAAAACTCCTACAATGAGCAGTTCTTC. The encoded protein is CASSQSENSYNEQFF.

The chain has TRBV29-1 and TRBJ1-2; TRBD1 matches at 12 bases. Germline CDR1 reads SQVTM; CDR2 reads ANQGSEA. This CDR3 has 15 residues. The V and J ends lost 8 bases and 4 bases, in that order; junction bases with no gene match: 11. The CDR3: CSTRRGTGGGYGYTF. The CDR3, as DNA: TGCAGCACCCGGAGGGGGACAGGGGGCGGCTATGGCTACACCTTC.